The 10 T cell receptor beta chains given below trace back to one sample, sequenced in a study of cytomegalovirus exposure and HLA in healthy donors (dated by TCRdb to the late 2010s). Preparation of the library involved the immunoSEQ multiplex PCR assay. A mixture of 60 forward primers for TCR Vbeta segments and 13 reverse primers for TCR Jbeta segments was used in the multiplex PCR. TCRdb retrieved this table from immuneACCESS and kept in-frame rearrangements only. Not all clones are present; in checked studies, unresolved V genes account for under half, and no reason is known for the remainder. This sample's table contains over 100,000 clones. The top ten clones comprise more than 3.5% of the sample. The specimen was PBMCs. These receptors were collected from a man aged 30-40 years in good health and CMV-seronegative.

The CDR3 DNA sequence: TGTGCCAGCAGTCAGGACACAGGTTCGGCTTTCTTT. Protein sequence: CASSQDTGSAFF. The chain is built from TRBV6-5 and TRBJ1-1; a weak D match, TRBD1 (5 bases). CDR3 size: 12 residues. Germline assignment: CDR1 MNHEY and CDR2 SVGAGI. Trimming left V 5 bases short and J 11 bases short, with 15 bases between.

The CDR3 DNA follows: TGTGCCATCAGTGGGGGACAGGGTAACATTCAGTACTTC. Protein sequence: CAISGGQGNIQYF. J is TRBJ2-4 and V is TRBV10-3; 9 bases are shared with TRBD1. J gave up 7 bases and V 4 bases, and 2 bases lay outside the gene matches. Germline assignment: CDR1 ENHRY and CDR2 SYGVKD. The CDR3 is 13 residues long.

The J gene is TRBJ1-1, the V gene TRBV10-2; 10 nucleotides line up with TRBD1. Looked up from germline, CDR1 is WSHSY and CDR2 is SAAADI. Losses at the gene ends were 3 bases for V and 4 bases for J; bases not matched to a gene: 8. CDR3 size: 16 residues. The CDR3 sequence is CASSDPGQGKGTEAFF. The CDR3, as DNA: TGCGCCAGCAGTGACCCGGGACAGGGGAAGGGCACTGAAGCTTTCTTT.

Turning to this clone: The same CDR3 can be traced to other DNA sequences in this sample. The CDR3 spells CASSIDQYSTSNTF. Here the CDR3 DNA reads TGTGCCAGTAGTATAGACCAGTACAGTACGTCCAACACCTTC. The chain links TRBV19 to TRBJ1-2; no definite D call. From germline, CDR1 is LNHDA and CDR2 SQIVND (reference sequence). Trimming left V 0 bases short and J 12 bases short, with 17 bases between. The CDR3 is 14 residues long.

The rearrangement joins TRBV4-2 to TRBJ2-3; TRBD1 agrees at 11 bases. The V segment lost 3 bases and the J segment 4 bases; nucleotides outside the gene matches: 6. Per germline, CDR1 LGHNA and CDR2 YNFKEQ. This CDR3 spans 16 amino acids. CDR3 DNA sequence: TGTGCCAGCAGCCAGCGGCCGGGACAGGGGGCAGATACGCAGTATTTT. It encodes CASSQRPGQGADTQYF.

With respect to this clone: This specimen includes other DNA sequences encoding the same CDR3. The V and J genes are TRBV6-1 and TRBJ2-1; 8 bases match TRBD2. Trimming took 0 bases from V and 2 from J; bases not matched to a gene: 12. The CDR3 is made up of 19 amino acids. The germline gives CDR1 MNHNS, CDR2 SASEGT. The CDR3 DNA is TGTGCCAGCAGTGAAGCCGCCCGGTTCGGCGGGGGGACCTACAATGAGCAGTTCTTC. Its protein is CASSEAARFGGGTYNEQFF.

The chain couples TRBV5-6 to TRBJ1-2, with D perhaps TRBD1 (5 bases). The V end was cut by 0 bases, the J end by 4 bases, with 13 bases between. CDR1 and CDR2 from the germline V gene are SGHDT and YYEEEE. The CDR3 loop spans 15 amino acids. CDR3 bases: TGTGCCAGCAGCTTGGGCATTGGGGGACTCTATGGCTACACCTTC. This gives the protein CASSLGIGGLYGYTF.

This chain uses TRBV7-2 with TRBJ2-3; 8 nucleotides agree with TRBD2. The CDR3 length is 15 residues. Germline V lookup: CDR1 SGHTA, CDR2 FQGNSA. The junction had 5 bases not matched to a gene; V was cut back by 2 bases and J by 4 bases. CDR3 sequence reads: CASSLWVSGADTQYF. The CDR3 nucleotides are TGTGCCAGCAGCTTATGGGTTAGCGGGGCAGATACGCAGTATTTT.

The chain couples TRBV6-5 to TRBJ1-2, with D maybe TRBD1 (6 bases). This CDR3 has 13 amino acids. CDR1 is MNHEY and CDR2 is SVGAGI in the germline V gene. V was pared by 5 bases and J by 4 bases, with 11 bases between. The CDR3 bases are TGTGCCAGCAGTACCAGGGGCGGCTATGGCTACACCTTC. Residues: CASSTRGGYGYTF.

The chain uses TRBV7-3 and TRBJ2-5; 8 bases line up with TRBD1. This CDR3 contains 13 residues. Germline trimming cut 4 bases from V and 3 bases from J; bases unmatched to any gene: 1. Per germline, CDR1 SGHTA and CDR2 FQGTGA. DNA of the CDR3: TGTGCCAGCAGCTCACAGGGGGAAGAGACCCAGTACTTC. It yields the protein CASSSQGEETQYF.